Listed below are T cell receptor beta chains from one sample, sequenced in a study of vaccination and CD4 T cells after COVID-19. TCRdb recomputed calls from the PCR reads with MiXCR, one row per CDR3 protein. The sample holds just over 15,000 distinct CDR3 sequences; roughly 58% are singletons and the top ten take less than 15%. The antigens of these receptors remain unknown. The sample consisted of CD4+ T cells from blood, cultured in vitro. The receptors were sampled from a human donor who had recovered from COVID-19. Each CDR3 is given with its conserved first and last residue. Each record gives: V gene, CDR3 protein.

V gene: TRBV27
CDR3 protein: CASSLMGRALEAAEAFF

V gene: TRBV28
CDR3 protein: CASSPPSTDTQYF

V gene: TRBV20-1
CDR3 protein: CSAWSPNEKLFF

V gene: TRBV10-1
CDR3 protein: CASSDDYEQYF

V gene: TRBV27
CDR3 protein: CASFTGTTNTQYF

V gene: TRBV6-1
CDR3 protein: CASSEHRAGNTIYF

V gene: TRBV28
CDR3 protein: CASRGQGRAEAFF

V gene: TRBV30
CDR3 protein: CAWKDGYEQYF

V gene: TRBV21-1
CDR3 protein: CASQEDYGYTF

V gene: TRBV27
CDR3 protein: CASSLRTGSFPYEQYF

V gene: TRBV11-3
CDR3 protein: CASSLFGQPNTEAFF

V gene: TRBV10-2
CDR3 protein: CASSVRGGLNTEAFF

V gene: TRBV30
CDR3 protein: CAWRLRTDTEAFF

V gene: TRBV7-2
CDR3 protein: CAIDGDSGANVLTF

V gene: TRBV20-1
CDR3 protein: CSARAPGLNTEAFF